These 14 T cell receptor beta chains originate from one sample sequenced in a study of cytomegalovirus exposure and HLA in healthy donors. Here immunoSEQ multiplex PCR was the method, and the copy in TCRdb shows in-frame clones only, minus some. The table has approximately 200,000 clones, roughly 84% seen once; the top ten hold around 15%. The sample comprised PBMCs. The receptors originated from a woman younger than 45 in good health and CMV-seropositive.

In nucleotides, the CDR3 is TGTGCCAGTAGTATATCCGGGGTGAACACTGAAGCTTTCTTT. It translates to CASSISGVNTEAFF. V usage is TRBV19 and J usage is TRBJ1-1; D is ambiguous. Trimming cost V 2 bases and J 0 bases, with 7 bases left between them. The CDR3 runs to 14 residues. Germline values: CDR1 LNHDA, CDR2 SQIVND (reference sequence).

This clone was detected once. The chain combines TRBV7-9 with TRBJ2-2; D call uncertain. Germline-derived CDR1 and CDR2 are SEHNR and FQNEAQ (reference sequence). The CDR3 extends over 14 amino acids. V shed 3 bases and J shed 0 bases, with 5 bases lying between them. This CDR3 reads CASSFPANTGELFF. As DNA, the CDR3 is TGTGCCAGCAGCTTCCCGGCGAACACCGGGGAGCTGTTTTTT.

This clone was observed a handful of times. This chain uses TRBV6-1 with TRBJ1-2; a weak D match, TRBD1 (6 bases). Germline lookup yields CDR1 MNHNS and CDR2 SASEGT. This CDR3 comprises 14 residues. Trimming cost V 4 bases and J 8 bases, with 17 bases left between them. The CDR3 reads CASSADRGPWGYTF. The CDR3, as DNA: TGTGCCAGCAGTGCGGACAGAGGCCCGTGGGGCTACACCTTC.

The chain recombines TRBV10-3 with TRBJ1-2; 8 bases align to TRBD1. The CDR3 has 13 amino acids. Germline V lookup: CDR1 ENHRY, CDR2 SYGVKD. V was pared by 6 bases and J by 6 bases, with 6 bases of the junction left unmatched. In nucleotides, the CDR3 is TGTGCCATCAGATCGGACAGGGAGGATGGCTACACCTTC. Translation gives CAIRSDREDGYTF.

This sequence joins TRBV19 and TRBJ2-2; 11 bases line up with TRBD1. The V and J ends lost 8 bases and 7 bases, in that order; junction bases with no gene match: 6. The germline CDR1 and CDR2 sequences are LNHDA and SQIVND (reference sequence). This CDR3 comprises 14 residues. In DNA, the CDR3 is TGTGCCAGTGTTGGACAGGGGGCAGTCGGGGAGCTGTTTTTT. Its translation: CASVGQGAVGELFF.

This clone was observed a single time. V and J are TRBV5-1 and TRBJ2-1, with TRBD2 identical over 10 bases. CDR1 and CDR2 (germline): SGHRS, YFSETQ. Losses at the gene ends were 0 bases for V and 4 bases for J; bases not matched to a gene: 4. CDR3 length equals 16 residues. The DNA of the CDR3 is TGCGCCAGCAGCTTGGAGGGGACTAGCGCATACAATGAGCAGTTCTTC. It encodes CASSLEGTSAYNEQFF.

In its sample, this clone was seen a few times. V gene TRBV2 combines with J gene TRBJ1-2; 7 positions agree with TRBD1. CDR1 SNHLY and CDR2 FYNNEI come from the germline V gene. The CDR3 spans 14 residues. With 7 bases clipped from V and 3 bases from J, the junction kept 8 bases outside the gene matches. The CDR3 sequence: CASNSGQKYYGYTF. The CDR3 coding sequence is TGTGCCAGCAATTCGGGACAGAAATACTATGGCTACACCTTC.

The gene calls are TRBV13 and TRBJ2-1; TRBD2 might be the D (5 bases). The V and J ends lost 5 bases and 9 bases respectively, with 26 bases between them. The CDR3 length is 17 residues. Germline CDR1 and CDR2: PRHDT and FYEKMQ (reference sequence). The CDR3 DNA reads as TGTGCCAGCAGCCCGATCAGTCCGGAGGTGTCCGGCGGTGAGCAGTTCTTC. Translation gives CASSPISPEVSGGEQFF.

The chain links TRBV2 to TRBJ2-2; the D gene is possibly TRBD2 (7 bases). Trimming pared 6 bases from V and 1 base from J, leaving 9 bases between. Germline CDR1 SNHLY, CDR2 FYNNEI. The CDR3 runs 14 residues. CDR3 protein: CASRRGGNTGELFF. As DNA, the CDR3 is TGTGCCAGCAGGAGGGGGGGGAACACCGGGGAGCTGTTTTTT.

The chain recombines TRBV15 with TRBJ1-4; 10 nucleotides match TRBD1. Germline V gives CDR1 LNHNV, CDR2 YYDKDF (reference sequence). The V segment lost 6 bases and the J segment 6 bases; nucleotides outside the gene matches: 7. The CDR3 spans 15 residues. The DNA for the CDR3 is TGTGCCACCAGTGATGGGGGACAGGGGTATGAAAAACTGTTTTTT. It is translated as CATSDGGQGYEKLFF.

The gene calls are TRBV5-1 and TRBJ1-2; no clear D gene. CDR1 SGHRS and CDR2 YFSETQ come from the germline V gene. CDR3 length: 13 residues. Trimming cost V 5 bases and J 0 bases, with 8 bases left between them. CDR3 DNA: TGCGCCAGCAGAGAGGTCTCTAACTATGGCTACACCTTC. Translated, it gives CASREVSNYGYTF.

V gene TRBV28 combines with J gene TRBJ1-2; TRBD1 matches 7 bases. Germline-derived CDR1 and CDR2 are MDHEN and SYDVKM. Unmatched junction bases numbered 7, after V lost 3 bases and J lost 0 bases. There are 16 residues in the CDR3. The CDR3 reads CASSFRQGRANYGYTF. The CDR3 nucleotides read TGTGCCAGCAGTTTCCGACAGGGCCGAGCTAACTATGGCTACACCTTC.

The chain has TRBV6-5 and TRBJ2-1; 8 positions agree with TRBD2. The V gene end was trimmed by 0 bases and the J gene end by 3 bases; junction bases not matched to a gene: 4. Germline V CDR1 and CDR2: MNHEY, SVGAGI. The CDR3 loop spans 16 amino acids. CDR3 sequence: CASSYSRSGSYNEQFF. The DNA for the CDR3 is TGTGCCAGCAGTTACTCGAGAAGCGGGAGCTACAATGAGCAGTTCTTC.

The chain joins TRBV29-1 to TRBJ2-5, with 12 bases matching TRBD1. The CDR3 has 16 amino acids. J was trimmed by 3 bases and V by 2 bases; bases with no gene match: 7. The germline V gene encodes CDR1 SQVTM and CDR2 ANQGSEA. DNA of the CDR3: TGCAGCGTTGAACCCACAGGGACAGGGGGCGAAGAGACCCAGTACTTC. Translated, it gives CSVEPTGTGGEETQYF.